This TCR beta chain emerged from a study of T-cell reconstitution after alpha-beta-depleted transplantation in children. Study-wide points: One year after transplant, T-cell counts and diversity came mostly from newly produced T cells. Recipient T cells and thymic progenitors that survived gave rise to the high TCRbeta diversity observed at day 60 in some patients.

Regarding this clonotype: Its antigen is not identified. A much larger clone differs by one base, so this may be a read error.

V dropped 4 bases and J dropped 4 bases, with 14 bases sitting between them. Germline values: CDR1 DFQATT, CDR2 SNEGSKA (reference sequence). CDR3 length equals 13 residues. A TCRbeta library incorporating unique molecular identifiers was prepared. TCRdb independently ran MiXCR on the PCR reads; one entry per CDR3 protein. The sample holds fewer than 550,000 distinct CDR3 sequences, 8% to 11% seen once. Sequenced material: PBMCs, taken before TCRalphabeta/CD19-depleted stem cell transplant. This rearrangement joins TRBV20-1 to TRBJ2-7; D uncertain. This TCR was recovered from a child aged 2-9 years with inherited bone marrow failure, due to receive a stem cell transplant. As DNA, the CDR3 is TGCAGTGCTATTGACCAAAGACTTTACGAGCAGTACTTC. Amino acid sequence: CSAIDQRLYEQYF.